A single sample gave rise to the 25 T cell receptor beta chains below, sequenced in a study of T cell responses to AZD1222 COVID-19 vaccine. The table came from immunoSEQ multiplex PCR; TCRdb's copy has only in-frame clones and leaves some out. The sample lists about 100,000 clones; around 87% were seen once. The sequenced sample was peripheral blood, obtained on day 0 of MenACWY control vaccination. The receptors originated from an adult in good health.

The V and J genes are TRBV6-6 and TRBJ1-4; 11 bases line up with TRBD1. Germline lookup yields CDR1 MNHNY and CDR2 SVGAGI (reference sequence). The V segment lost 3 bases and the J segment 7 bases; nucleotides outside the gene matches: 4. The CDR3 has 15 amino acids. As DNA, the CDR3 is TGTGCCAGCAGTTATTCCGGACAGGGGGCTGAAAAACTGTTTTTT. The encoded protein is CASSYSGQGAEKLFF.

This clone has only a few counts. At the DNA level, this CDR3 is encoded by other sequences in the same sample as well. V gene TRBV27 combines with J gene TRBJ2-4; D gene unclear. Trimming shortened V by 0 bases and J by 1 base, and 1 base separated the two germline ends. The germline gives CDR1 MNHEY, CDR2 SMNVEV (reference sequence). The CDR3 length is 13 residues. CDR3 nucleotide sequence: TGTGCCAGCAGTTTATCGGCCAAAAACATTCAGTACTTC. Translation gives CASSLSAKNIQYF.

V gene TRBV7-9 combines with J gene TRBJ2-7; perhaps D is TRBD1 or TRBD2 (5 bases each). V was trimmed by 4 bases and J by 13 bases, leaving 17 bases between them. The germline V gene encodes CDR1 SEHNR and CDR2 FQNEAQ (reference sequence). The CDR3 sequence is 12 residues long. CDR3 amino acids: CASSSQMGVLYF. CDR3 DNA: TGTGCCAGCAGCTCCCAGATGGGGGTCCTCTACTTC. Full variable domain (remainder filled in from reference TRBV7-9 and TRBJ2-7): DTGVSQNPRHKITKRGQNVTFRCDPISEHNRLYWYRQTLGQGPEFLTYFQNEAQLEKSRLLSDRFSAERPKGSFSTLEIQRTEQGDSAMYLCASSSQMGVLYFGPGTRLTVT.

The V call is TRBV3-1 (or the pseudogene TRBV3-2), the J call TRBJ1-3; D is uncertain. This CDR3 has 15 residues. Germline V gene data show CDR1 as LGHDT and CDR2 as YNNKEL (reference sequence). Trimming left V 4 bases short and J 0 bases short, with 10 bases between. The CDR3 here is CASSPTRNSGNTIYF. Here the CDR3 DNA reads TGTGCCAGCAGCCCAACTCGGAACTCTGGAAACACCATATATTTT.

CDR3 in amino acids: CASSTSRTGYTGELFF. Written as DNA, the CDR3 is TGTGCCAGCAGTACCTCCAGGACAGGGTACACCGGGGAGCTGTTTTTT. The chain employs TRBV6-2 or TRBV6-3 and TRBJ2-2; TRBD1 agrees at 8 bases. This CDR3 has 16 residues. Unmatched junction bases numbered 8, after V lost 5 bases and J lost 3 bases. Germline V gene sequence: CDR1 MNHEY, CDR2 SVGEGT.

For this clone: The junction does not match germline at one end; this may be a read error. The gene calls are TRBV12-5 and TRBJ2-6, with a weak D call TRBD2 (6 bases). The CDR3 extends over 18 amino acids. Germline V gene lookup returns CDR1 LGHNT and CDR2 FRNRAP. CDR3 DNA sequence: TGTACTAGTGGAATTATCAGCGGGCCCGGCTCTGGGGCCAACGTCCTGACTTTC. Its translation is CTSGIISGPGSGANVLTF. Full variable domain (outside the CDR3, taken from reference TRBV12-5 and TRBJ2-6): DARVTQTPRHKVTEMGQEVTMRCQPILGHNTVFWYRQTMMQGLELLAYFRNRAPLDDSGMPKDRFSAEMPDATLATLKIQPSEPRDSAVYFCTSGIISGPGSGANVLTFGAGSRLTVL.

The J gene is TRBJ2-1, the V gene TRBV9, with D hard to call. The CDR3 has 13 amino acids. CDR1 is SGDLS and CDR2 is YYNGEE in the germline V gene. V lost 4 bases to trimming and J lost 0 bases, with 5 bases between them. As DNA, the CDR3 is TGTGCCAGCAGCCAAAGCTCCTACAATGAGCAGTTCTTC. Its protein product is CASSQSSYNEQFF. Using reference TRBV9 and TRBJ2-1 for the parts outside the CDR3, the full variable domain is DSGVTQTPKHLITATGQRVTLRCSPRSGDLSVYWYQQSLDQGLQFLIQYYNGEERAKGNILERFSAQQFPDLHSELNLSSLELGDSALYFCASSQSSYNEQFFGPGTRLTVL.

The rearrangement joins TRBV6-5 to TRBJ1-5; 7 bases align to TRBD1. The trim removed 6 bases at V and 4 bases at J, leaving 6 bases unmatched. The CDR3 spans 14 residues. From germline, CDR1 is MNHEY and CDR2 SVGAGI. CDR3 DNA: TGTGCCAGCAGAAGGACAGGAGAGAATCAGCCCCAGCATTTT. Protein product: CASRRTGENQPQHF.

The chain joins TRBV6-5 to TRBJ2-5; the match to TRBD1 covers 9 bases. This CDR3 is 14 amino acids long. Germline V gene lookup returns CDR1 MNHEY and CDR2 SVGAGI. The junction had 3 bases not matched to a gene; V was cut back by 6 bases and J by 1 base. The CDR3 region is CASSRDRVQETQYF. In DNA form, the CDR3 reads TGTGCCAGCAGCCGGGACAGGGTCCAAGAGACCCAGTACTTC.

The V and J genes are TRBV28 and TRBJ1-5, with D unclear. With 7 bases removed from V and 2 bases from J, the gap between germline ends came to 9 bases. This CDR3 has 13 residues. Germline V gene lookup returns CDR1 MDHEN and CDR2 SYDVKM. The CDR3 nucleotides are TGTGCCAGCATAGTCGAAGGCAATCAGCCCCAGCATTTT. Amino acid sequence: CASIVEGNQPQHF.

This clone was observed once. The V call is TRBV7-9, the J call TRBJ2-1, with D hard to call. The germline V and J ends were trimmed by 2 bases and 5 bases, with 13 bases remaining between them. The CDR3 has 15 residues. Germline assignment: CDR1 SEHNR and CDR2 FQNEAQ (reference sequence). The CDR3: CASSLFVGTNNEQFF. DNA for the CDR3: TGTGCCAGCAGCTTATTCGTAGGCACCAACAATGAGCAGTTCTTC.

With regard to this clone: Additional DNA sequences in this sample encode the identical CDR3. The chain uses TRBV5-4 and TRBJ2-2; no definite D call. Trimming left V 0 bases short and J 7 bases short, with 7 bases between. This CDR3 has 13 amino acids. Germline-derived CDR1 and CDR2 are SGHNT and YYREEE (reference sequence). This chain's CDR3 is CASSLEGVGELFF. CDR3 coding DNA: TGTGCCAGCAGCTTGGAGGGCGTCGGGGAGCTGTTTTTT.

CDR3 bases: TGTGCCAGCTCTTTGGGACAGAGGGGCTACACCTTC. Its protein product is CASSLGQRGYTF. The J gene is TRBJ1-2, the V gene TRBV2; TRBD1 agrees at 7 bases. CDR3 length: 12 residues. CDR1 is SNHLY, CDR2 FYNNEI, per germline. After removal of 8 bases from V and 8 bases from J, the junction contained 8 bases not matched to a gene. Filled out from reference TRBV2 and TRBJ1-2, the complete variable domain reads EPEVTQTPSHQVTQMGQEVILRCVPISNHLYFYWYRQILGQKVEFLVSFYNNEISEKSEIFDDQFSVERPDGSNFTLKIRSTKLEDSAMYFCASSLGQRGYTFGSGTRLTVV.

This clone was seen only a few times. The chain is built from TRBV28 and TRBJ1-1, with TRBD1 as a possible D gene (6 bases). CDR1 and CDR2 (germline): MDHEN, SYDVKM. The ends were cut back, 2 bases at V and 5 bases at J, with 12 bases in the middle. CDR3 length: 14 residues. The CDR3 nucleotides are TGTGCCAGCAGTTTAATCGGGGGGCAGACTGAAGCTTTCTTT. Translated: CASSLIGGQTEAFF.

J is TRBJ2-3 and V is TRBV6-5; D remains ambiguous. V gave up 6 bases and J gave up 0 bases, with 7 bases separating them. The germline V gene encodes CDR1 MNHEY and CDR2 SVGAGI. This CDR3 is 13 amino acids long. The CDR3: CASRSASTDTQYF. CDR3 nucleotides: TGTGCCAGCAGATCAGCAAGCACAGATACGCAGTATTTT.

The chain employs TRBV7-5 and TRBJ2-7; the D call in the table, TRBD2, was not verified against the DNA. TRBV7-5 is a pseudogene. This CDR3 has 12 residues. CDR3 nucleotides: TGTGCCAGAGGAGCGGAACCCTACGAGCAGTACTTC. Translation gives CARGAEPYEQYF.

The CDR3 here is CASSLFEWGYGYTF. In nucleotides, the CDR3 is TGTGCCAGCAGCTTATTTGAGTGGGGCTATGGCTACACCTTC. The chain links TRBV7-2 to TRBJ1-2; D ambiguous. Germline-derived CDR1 and CDR2 are SGHTA and FQGNSA. This CDR3 is 14 amino acids long. The V end was cut by 2 bases, the J end by 4 bases, with 11 bases between.

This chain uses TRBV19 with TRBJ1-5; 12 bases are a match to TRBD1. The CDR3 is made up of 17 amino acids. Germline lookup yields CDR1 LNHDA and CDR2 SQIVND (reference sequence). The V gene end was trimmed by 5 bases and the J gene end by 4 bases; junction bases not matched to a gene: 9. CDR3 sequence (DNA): TGTGCCAGTAGTTCAGGGACAGGGGGCCGGGGGAATCAGCCCCAGCATTTT. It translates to CASSSGTGGRGNQPQHF.

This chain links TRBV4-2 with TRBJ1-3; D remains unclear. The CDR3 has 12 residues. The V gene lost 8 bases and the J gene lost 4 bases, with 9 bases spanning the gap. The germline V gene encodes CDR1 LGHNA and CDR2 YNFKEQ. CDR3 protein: CASLDLGNTIYF. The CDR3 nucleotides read TGTGCCAGCTTGGACCTAGGAAACACCATATATTTT.

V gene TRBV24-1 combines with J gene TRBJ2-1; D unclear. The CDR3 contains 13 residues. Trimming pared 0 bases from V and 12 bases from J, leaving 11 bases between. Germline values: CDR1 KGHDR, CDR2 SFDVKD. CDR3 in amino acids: CATSDLLGIGQFF. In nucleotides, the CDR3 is TGTGCCACCAGTGATTTGCTAGGGATTGGGCAGTTCTTC.

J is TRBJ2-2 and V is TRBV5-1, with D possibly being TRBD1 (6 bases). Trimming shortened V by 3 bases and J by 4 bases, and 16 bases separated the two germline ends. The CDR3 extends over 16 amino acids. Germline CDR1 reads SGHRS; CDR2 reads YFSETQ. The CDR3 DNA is TGCGCCAGCAGCTCCTACAGGGATCCCTCCACCGGGGAGCTGTTTTTT. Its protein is CASSSYRDPSTGELFF.

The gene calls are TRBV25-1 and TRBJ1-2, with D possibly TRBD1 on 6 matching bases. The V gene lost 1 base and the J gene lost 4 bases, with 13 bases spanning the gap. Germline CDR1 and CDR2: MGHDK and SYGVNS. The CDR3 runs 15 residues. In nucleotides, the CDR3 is TGTGCCAGCAGTGAATGGGGCCAGGGGAGCTATGGCTACACCTTC. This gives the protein CASSEWGQGSYGYTF.

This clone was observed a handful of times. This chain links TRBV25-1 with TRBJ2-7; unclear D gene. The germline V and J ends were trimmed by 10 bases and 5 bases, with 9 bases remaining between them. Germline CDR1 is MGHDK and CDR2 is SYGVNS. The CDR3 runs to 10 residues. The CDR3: CATLGHEQYF. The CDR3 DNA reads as TGTGCCACGCTGGGTCACGAGCAGTACTTC.

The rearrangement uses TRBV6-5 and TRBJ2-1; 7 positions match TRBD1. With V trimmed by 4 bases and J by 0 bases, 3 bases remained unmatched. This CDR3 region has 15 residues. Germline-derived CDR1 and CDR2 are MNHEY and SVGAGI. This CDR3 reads CASSFRDSSYNEQFF. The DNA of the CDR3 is TGTGCCAGCAGTTTCCGGGACAGCTCCTACAATGAGCAGTTCTTC.

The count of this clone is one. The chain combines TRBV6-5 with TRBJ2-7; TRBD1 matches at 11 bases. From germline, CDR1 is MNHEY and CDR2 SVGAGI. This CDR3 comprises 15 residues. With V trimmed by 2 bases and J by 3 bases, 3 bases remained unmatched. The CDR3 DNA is TGTGCCAGCAGTTACGGGGGGACAGGGGGCTACGAGCAGTACTTC. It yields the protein CASSYGGTGGYEQYF.